This entry is about one T cell receptor (beta chain). Which antigen it targets is not known. One base away there is no much larger clone; base qualities are not given. The TCR beta CDR3 regions were amplified from RNA transcripts. A first-round RT-PCR of the TCR CDR3 used the HTBI primer set with the Qiagen OneStep RT-PCR kit. The libraries were constructed in a second round of multiplex PCR and then size-selected and purified. Sequencing of the libraries was done on an Illumina HiSeq2000 using paired-end 100 bp reads. The study's own analysis went as follows. Raw data were processed with SOAPnuke, discarding reads with adapters, uncalled bases, mean Phred below 15, or no exact constant-primer or identifier match. COPE v1.2.5 was used to merge the high-quality paired reads, and each unique nucleotide sequence was defined as a clonotype. MiTCR v1.1 was used to align clonotypes to the IMGT TRBV, TRBD and TRBJ reference segments. Analysis was restricted to V-J combinations with a frequency above 0.0001, which covered roughly 99% of repertoires. The TCS score was defined as the ratio of F50 (clonal expansion) to E x V (chaos), calculated using BLOSUM62-based TCRdist between CDR3 peptides within each V-J. Welch's t-statistics and random forest reduced roughly 540 V-J features to about 12, which were used in a naive Bayes classifier (R e1071). TCRdb applied fastp at Q25 and MiXCR to the public reads, then kept only in-frame beta chains. Duplicate CDR3 protein sequences are folded into a single record with the most common DNA and genes. These V and J calls derive from TCRdb rather than the authors' analysis. Present in this sample are around 200,000 distinct CDR3 sequences, about a sixth of which were seen just once. 29% of the sample belongs to the ten largest clones.

The germline V gene sets CDR1 to SGHVS and CDR2 to FNYEAQ. V is clipped by 4 bases and J by 5 bases, and the sequence between their germline boundaries is 6 bases long. Including the terminal cysteine and phenylalanine, the CDR3 comprises 12 residues. This entry keeps only the CDR3 DNA: 36 bases, framed from base 1. The data were taken from a study of T cells in Graves' hyperthyroidism and ophthalmopathy (dated by TCRdb to the late 2010s). Regarding the research as a whole: Peripheral blood was collected at initial diagnosis, before any treatment. The roughly 91 discovery patients were randomly divided into training and test sets at a 7:3 ratio. TCR V-J signatures able to tell the groups apart were searched for in a discovery cohort of 90 to 100 patients, of whom approximately 40 had Graves' ophthalmopathy and 55 to 65 had stable Graves' hyperthyroidism. After sampling, hyperthyroidism patients received methimazole starting at 30 mg daily, and ophthalmopathy patients received high-dose intravenous methylprednisolone. Thyroid tissue and blood T-cell repertoires from six or seven Graves' hyperthyroidism patients were also compared in the study. The paper reports TCR Vbeta CDR3 sequencing of some 140 peripheral blood samples: 40 to 45 ophthalmopathy, about 75 hyperthyroidism and around 17 progressor patients. An independent validation cohort of around 19 hyperthyroidism patients and more than 15 patients who later progressed to ophthalmopathy tested prospective prediction of ophthalmopathy.

General study outcomes and caveats: Blood samples also contained most of the expanded thyroid clonotypes (frequency above 0.001), which suggests that blood repertoires may reflect thyroid immune responses. In cross-validation, a model built on a 13 V-J signature told ophthalmopathy apart from stable hyperthyroidism with under 90% sensitivity and roughly 82% specificity, and in testing the same model reached 80%/75%. Sample size was not statistically predetermined, and investigators were not blinded to group allocation. In validation, the model predicted progression to ophthalmopathy with 60% to 71% sensitivity and approximately 78% specificity, a median of about six months before onset.

Stable Graves' hyperthyroidism was defined as no progression to ophthalmopathy during 18 months of follow-up. The hyperthyroidism patients were between 18 and 65 years old and newly diagnosed, with a disease duration of less than 2 months. Exclusion was applied to patients with uncontrolled infections, other autoimmune diseases, pregnancy or lactation. Clinical symptoms, serum thyroxine and TRAb, thyroid ultrasound, and orbital computed tomography formed the basis for the diagnoses. PBMCs were separated from over 9 ml of fresh peripheral blood using Ficoll-Paque density gradient centrifugation. Trizol reagent was used to extract total RNA, and RNA quality was then checked on an Agilent 2100 Bioanalyzer.

This receptor was obtained from a woman aged 45-65 years with Graves' hyperthyroidism. The specimen was blood. This chain joins TRBV7-6 to TRBJ1-3; there is no confident call for the D gene. CDR3 loop: CASSSPRNTIYF. The DNA sequence follows: TGTGCCAGCAGCTCCCCTAGAAACACCATATATTTT.